One and the same sample provided the 16 T cell receptor beta chains below, sequenced in a study of vaccination and CD4 T cells after COVID-19 (dated by TCRdb to between 2021 and 2022). According to the study, the label for this sample's treatment or condition signals: roughly 10-day PBMC culture with coronavirus spike peptide pools or control peptides (ViraFEST assay). Library preparation used PCR. TCRdb records Illumina iSeq 100 as the sequencer. At the Johns Hopkins FTIC core, DNA from the cultured CD4+ T cells underwent TCR sequencing with the Oncomine TCR Beta short-read assay. The public reads were reprocessed in TCRdb via fastp at Q25 and MiXCR, keeping in-frame beta chains. Rows are unified per CDR3 protein, each entry keeping the most common DNA and genes. The sample includes 14,000 to 15,000 distinct CDR3 sequences, with almost 50% observed a single time. The ten largest clones take up roughly 26% of the sample.

The antigens of these receptors remain unknown. The sample in question was cultured CD4+ T cells from blood, obtained after SARS-CoV-2 vaccination. These receptors all come from a human donor with COVID-19.

The chain is built from TRBV20-1 and TRBJ2-1, with TRBD2 matching 11 bases. The CDR3 runs to 20 residues. The germline V gene encodes CDR1 DFQATT and CDR2 SNEGSKA (reference sequence). J lost 3 bases, V lost 0 bases, and 16 bases had no gene match. The CDR3, as DNA: TGCAGTGCTAGAGATTGGTCGGCTAGCGGGGGGACCCCAATCTACAATGAGCAGTTCTTC. This codes for CSARDWSASGGTPIYNEQFF.

In its sample, this clonotype was seen a few times. J is TRBJ1-2 and V is TRBV14; TRBD1 is a possible D gene (6 bases). CDR3 length: 15 amino acids. V was shortened by 0 bases and J by 6 bases, with 14 bases between the two germline ends. Per the germline V gene, CDR1 is SGHDN and CDR2 is FVKESK. DNA of the CDR3: TGTGCCAGCAGCCAAGACGCAGGGGCGGGGAATGGCTACACCTTC. It specifies CASSQDAGAGNGYTF.

V is TRBV27 and J is TRBJ1-5; 8 bases are shared with TRBD1. Germline values: CDR1 MNHEY, CDR2 SMNVEV (reference sequence). The ends lost 10 bases at V and 3 bases at J; junction bases unmatched: 5. This CDR3 has 13 amino acids. The CDR3 is CANRGSFNQPQHF. CDR3 nucleotide sequence: TGTGCCAACAGGGGGAGCTTCAATCAGCCCCAGCATTTT.

This clonotype was observed a few times. This rearrangement joins TRBV12-3 or TRBV12-4 to TRBJ1-2; perhaps TRBD1 as D (6 bases). V was cut by 2 bases and J by 7 bases, with 17 bases left in between. CDR3 length: 15 residues. CDR3 DNA sequence: TGTGCCAGCAGTTTACCTCAGGGGAAAGGGTTTGGCTACACCTTC. This encodes CASSLPQGKGFGYTF.

This rearrangement joins TRBV20-1 to TRBJ1-6, with TRBD1 matching over 8 bases. The length of the CDR3 is 14 residues. Unmatched junction bases numbered 10, after V lost 5 bases and J lost 10 bases. The germline V gene encodes CDR1 DFQATT and CDR2 SNEGSKA (reference sequence). The CDR3: CSARLEDRDSPLHF. The CDR3 nucleotides read TGCAGTGCTCGCCTTGAGGACAGGGACTCACCCCTCCACTTT.

V and J are TRBV2 and TRBJ2-7; D unclear. The CDR3 is made up of 13 amino acids. Germline-derived CDR1 and CDR2 are SNHLY and FYNNEI. V was shortened by 8 bases and J by 0 bases, with 11 bases between the two germline ends. CDR3 sequence: CASGYPGSYEQYF. CDR3 in DNA: TGTGCCAGCGGCTACCCGGGCTCCTACGAGCAGTACTTC.

The CDR3 loop is CASSLETSGVGGETQYF. The CDR3 DNA sequence: TGCGCCAGCAGCTTGGAAACTAGCGGGGTCGGGGGAGAGACCCAGTACTTC. V usage is TRBV5-1 and J usage is TRBJ2-5; 10 bases line up with TRBD2. CDR3 size: 17 residues. Germline V lookup: CDR1 SGHRS, CDR2 YFSETQ. J lost 4 bases, V lost 0 bases, and 9 bases had no gene match.

The gene calls are TRBV5-1 and TRBJ2-4; D is ambiguous. The CDR3 runs 13 residues. Looked up from germline, CDR1 is SGHRS and CDR2 is YFSETQ. The V end lost 1 base, the J end lost 8 bases, and 10 bases lay between the germline ends. In DNA, the CDR3 is TGCGCCAGCAGCTTGCCCCCAGGAGACATTCAGTACTTC. It encodes CASSLPPGDIQYF.

The chain has TRBV6-2 or TRBV6-3 and TRBJ2-7, with 9 bases identical to TRBD2. This CDR3 has 14 residues. V gave up 3 bases and J gave up 1 base; unmatched junction bases: 1. CDR1 MNHEY and CDR2 SVGEGT come from the germline V gene. CDR3 region: CASSYTSGSYEQYF. CDR3 nucleotide sequence: TGTGCCAGCAGTTATACTAGCGGGTCCTACGAGCAGTACTTC.

The chain couples TRBV6-1 to TRBJ1-2, with D perhaps matching TRBD1 (6 bases). Germline V gene lookup returns CDR1 MNHNS and CDR2 SASEGT. The length of the CDR3 is 15 residues. The V end lost 7 bases, the J end lost 8 bases, and 23 bases lay between the germline ends. The CDR3 loop reads CASTTANSGVGGYTF. CDR3 in DNA: TGTGCCAGCACAACCGCCAACTCAGGGGTCGGGGGCTACACCTTC.

The chain carries TRBV28 and TRBJ1-1; no clear D. Germline loops: CDR1 MDHEN, CDR2 SYDVKM. This CDR3 spans 10 amino acids. V was trimmed by 11 bases and J by 3 bases, leaving 7 bases between them. Here the CDR3 reads CAAKDTEAFF. The CDR3 coding sequence is TGTGCCGCAAAGGACACTGAAGCTTTCTTT.

This rearrangement joins TRBV27 to TRBJ2-6; D is undetermined. Trimming removed 1 base from V and 0 bases from J, with 4 bases in between. The germline V gene encodes CDR1 MNHEY and CDR2 SMNVEV (reference sequence). The CDR3 is 15 amino acids. The CDR3 bases are TGTGCCAGCAGTTTATTCGCCTCTGGGGCCAACGTCCTGACTTTC. Its translation is CASSLFASGANVLTF.

This clonotype was found once. This chain links TRBV5-4 with TRBJ1-1; D uncertain. Germline V gene lookup returns CDR1 SGHNT and CDR2 YYREEE (reference sequence). This CDR3 is built from 16 residues. Trimming shortened V by 3 bases and J by 1 base, and 16 bases separated the two germline ends. CDR3 DNA sequence: TGTGCCAGCAGCTCAGGTCTTCGACCCGAGAACACTGAAGCTTTCTTT. Encoded protein: CASSSGLRPENTEAFF. Based on the CDR3 plus reference TRBV5-4 and TRBJ1-1, the full variable domain is ETGVTQSPTHLIKTRGQQVTLRCSSQSGHNTVSWYQQALGQGPQFIFQYYREEENGRGNFPPRFSGLQFPNYSSELNVNALELDDSALYLCASSSGLRPENTEAFFGQGTRLTVV.

This clonotype was observed a few times. The chain uses TRBV6-1 and TRBJ1-6; no definite D call. The CDR3 contains 13 residues. V lost 0 bases and J lost 8, with 5 bases in between. Germline CDR1 is MNHNS and CDR2 is SASEGT. DNA of the CDR3: TGTGCCAGCAGTGAAGCGGTGCATTCACCCCTCCACTTT. Amino acids: CASSEAVHSPLHF.

The chain combines TRBV24-1 with TRBJ2-1; D remains unclear. CDR3 length: 11 residues. Trimming took 0 bases from V and 9 from J, leaving 2 bases between them. Germline CDR1 is KGHDR and CDR2 is SFDVKD. The CDR3 loop is CATSDLREQFF. In nucleotides, the CDR3 is TGTGCCACCAGTGATTTGCGTGAGCAGTTCTTC.

This clonotype has only a few counts. CDR3: CASSLQSGRETQYF. The CDR3 region has the DNA TGTGCCAGCAGTTTACAATCTGGGAGAGAGACCCAGTACTTC. This rearrangement joins TRBV27 to TRBJ2-5; D may be TRBD2 (5 bases). Looked up from germline, CDR1 is MNHEY and CDR2 is SMNVEV (reference sequence). The CDR3 has 14 amino acids. Trimming took 2 bases from V and 4 from J, leaving 11 bases between them.